This T cell receptor (beta chain) is from a study of blood T cell repertoires in COVID-19. Germline V gives CDR1 SGHTA, CDR2 FQGNSA. CDR3 length: 12 residues. Trimming left V 5 bases short and J 5 bases short, with 9 bases between. Original processing methods: Estimates of nucleated cell counts were drawn from the amplification of reference gene primers. Produced via immunoSEQ multiplex PCR; TCRdb's table is partial and in-frame only. D and trimming were read from the DNA, whereas the V and J calls and clone size are those reported in that table. The sample contains 100,000 or so clones, around 83% of which appear only once.

The clonotype originates from a human donor in a cohort sampled during active COVID-19. The sample consisted of peripheral blood. The rearrangement uses TRBV7-2 and TRBJ2-5; TRBD2 is a possible D gene (5 bases). The CDR3 reads CASSHPGETQYF. In DNA form, the CDR3 reads TGTGCCAGCAGCCACCCGGGGGAGACCCAGTACTTC. The full variable domain, its missing parts supplied by reference TRBV7-2 and TRBJ2-5, is GAGVSQSPSNKVTEKGKDVELRCDPISGHTALYWYRQSLGQGLEFLIYFQGNSAPDKSGLPSDRFSAERTGGSVSTLTIQRTQQEDSAVYLCASSHPGETQYFGPGTRLLVL.